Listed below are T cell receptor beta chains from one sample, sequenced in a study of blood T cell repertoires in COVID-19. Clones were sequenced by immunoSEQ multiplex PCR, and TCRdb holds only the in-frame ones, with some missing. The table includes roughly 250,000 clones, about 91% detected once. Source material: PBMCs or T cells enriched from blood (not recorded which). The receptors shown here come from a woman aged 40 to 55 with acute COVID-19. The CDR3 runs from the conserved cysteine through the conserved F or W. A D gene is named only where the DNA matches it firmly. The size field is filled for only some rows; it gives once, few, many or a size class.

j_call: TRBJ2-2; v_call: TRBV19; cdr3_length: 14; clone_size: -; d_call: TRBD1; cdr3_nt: TGTGCCTCCCAAGACAGGGCCAACACCGGGGAGCTGTTTTTT; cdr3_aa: CASQDRANTGELFF
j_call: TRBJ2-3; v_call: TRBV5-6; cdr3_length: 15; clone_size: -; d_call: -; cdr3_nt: TGTGCCAGCAGCCTTCCTTTGGCCAGCACAGATACGCAGTATTTT; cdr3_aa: CASSLPLASTDTQYF
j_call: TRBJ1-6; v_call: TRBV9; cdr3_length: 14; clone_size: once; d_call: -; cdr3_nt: TGTGCCAGCAGCTCTGCAGGGGATAATTCACCCCTCCACTTT; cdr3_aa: CASSSAGDNSPLHF
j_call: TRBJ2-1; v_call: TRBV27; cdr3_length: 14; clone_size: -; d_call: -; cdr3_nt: TGTGCCAGCAGCATCGGGTACAGGGTTGATGAGCAGTTCTTC; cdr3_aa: CASSIGYRVDEQFF
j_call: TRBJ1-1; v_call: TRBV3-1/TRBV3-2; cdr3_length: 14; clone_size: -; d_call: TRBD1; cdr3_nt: TGTGCCAGCGATCCCGGGACAGGGGTTACTGAAGCTTTCTTT; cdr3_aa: CASDPGTGVTEAFF
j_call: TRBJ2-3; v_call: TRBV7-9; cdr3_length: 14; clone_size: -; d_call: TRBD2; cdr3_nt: TGTGCCAGCAGCTTAGGCCTAGCGGGAGATACGCAGTATTTT; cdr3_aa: CASSLGLAGDTQYF
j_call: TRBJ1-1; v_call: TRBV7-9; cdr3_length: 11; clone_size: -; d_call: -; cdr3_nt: TGTGCCAGCAATCGGGTCTCTGAAGCTTTCTTT; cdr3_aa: CASNRVSEAFF
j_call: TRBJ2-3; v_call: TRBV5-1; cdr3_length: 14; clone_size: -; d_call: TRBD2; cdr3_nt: TGCGCCAGCAGCGCAAGCGGGAGCCCAGATACGCAGTATTTT; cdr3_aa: CASSASGSPDTQYF
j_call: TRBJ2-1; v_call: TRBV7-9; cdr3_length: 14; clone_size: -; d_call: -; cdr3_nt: TGTGCCAGCAGCTTTAGCGCCCCGTACAATGAGCAGTTCTTC; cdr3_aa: CASSFSAPYNEQFF
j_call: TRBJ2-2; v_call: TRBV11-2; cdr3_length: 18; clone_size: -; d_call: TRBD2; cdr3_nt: TGTGCCAGCAGGAGACTAGCGGGTCGCCTTCGGGGCACCGGGGAGCTGTTTTTT; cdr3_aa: CASRRLAGRLRGTGELFF
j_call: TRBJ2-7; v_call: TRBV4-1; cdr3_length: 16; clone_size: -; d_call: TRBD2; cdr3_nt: TGCGCCAGCAGCCAACAACTAGCGGGAGAATGGTACGAGCAGTACTTC; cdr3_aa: CASSQQLAGEWYEQYF
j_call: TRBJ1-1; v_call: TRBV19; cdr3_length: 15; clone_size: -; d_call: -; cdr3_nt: TGTGCCAGTAGTCCTTCCTCACCAGGAAACACTGAAGCTTTCTTT; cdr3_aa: CASSPSSPGNTEAFF
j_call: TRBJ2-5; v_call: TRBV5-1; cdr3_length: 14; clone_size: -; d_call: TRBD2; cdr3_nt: TGCGCCAGCAGCCCCGGGACTAGCCAAGAGACCCAGTACTTC; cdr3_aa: CASSPGTSQETQYF
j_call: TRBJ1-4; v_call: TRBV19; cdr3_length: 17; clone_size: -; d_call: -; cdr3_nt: TGTGCCAGTAGTATCCAGAGCCGCCAAGGGGGTAATGAAAAACTGTTTTTT; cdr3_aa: CASSIQSRQGGNEKLFF
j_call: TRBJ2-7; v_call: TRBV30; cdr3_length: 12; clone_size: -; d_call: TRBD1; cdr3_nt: TGTGCCTGGAGCCTGACAGGGTTCGAGCAGTACTTC; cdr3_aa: CAWSLTGFEQYF
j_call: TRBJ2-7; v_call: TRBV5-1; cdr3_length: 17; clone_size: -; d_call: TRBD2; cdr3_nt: TGCGCCAGCAGCTTGGTCCGATTAAGCGGGAGCAATAGCGAGCAGTACTTC; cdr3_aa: CASSLVRLSGSNSEQYF
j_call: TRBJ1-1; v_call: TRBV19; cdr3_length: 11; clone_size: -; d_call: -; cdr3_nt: TGTGCCAGTGAAGGGGGTGCTGAAGCTTTCTTT; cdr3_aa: CASEGGAEAFF
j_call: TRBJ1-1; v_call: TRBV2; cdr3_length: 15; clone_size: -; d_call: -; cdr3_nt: TGTGCCAGCAGTGAAGCAACAGTGGGCAACACTGAAGCTTTCTTT; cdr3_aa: CASSEATVGNTEAFF
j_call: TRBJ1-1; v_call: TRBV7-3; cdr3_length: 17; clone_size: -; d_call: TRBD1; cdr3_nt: TGTGCCAGCAGCTTACTTGGGACAGGGGGTGGGAACACTGAAGCTTTCTTT; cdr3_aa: CASSLLGTGGGNTEAFF
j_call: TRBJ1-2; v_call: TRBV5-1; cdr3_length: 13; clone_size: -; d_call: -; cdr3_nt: TGCGCCAGCAGCTTAGACAGAGACTATGGCTACACCTTC; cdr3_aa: CASSLDRDYGYTF
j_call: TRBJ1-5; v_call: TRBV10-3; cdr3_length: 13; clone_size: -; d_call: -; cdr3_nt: TGTGCCATCCGGGGAGGGGACAATCAGCCCCAGCATTTT; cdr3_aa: CAIRGGDNQPQHF
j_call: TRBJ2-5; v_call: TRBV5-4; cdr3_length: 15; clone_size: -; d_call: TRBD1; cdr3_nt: TGTGCCAGCAGCTTGGAGGTGATGGGACAGGAGACCCAGTACTTC; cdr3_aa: CASSLEVMGQETQYF
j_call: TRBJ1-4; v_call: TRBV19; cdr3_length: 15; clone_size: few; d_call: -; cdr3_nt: TGTGCCAGCTCTACAACGACGGGAACTTATGAAAAACTGTTTTTT; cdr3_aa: CASSTTTGTYEKLFF
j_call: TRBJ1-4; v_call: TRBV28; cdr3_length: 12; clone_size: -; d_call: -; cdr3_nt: TGTGCCAGCAGATCAGGGGACGAAAAACTGTTTTTT; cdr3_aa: CASRSGDEKLFF
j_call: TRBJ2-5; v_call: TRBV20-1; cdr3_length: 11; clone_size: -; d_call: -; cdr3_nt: TGCAGTGCTAGATTAGCCCCAACGACGTACTTC; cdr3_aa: CSARLAPTTYF
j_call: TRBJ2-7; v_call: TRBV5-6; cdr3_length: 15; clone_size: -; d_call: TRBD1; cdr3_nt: TGTGCCAGCAGCTTGAGGACAGGGAATTTTTACGAGCAGTACTTC; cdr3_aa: CASSLRTGNFYEQYF
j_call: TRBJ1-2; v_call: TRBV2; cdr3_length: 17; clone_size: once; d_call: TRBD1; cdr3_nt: TGTGCCAGCATAAAATTCGAGCGACAGGGTCGTCCCTATGGCTACACCTTC; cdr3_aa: CASIKFERQGRPYGYTF
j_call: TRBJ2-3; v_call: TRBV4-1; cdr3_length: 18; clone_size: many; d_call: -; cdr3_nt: TGCGCCAGCAGCCAGGTTAACTTGGGGCTTATCAACGTGGATACGCAGTATTTT; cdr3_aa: CASSQVNLGLINVDTQYF
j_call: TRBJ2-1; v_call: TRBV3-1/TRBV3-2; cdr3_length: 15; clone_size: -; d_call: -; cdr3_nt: TGTGCCAGCAGCCAAGATCCCTACTCCTACAATGAGCAGTTCTTC; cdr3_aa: CASSQDPYSYNEQFF
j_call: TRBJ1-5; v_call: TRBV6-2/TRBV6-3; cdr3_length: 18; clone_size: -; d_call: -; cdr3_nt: TGTGCCAGCAGTTACCCTGCTACGGGGTTGAGTAGCAATCAGCCCCAGCATTTT; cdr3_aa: CASSYPATGLSSNQPQHF
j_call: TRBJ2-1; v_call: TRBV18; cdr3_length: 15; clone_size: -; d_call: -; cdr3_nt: TGTGCCAGCTCACCAATCCGGGTATCCTACAATGAGCAGTTCTTC; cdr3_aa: CASSPIRVSYNEQFF
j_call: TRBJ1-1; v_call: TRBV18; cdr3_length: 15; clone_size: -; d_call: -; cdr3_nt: TGTGCCAGCTCACCACAGGCGGGAGGAGGGACTGAAGCTTTCTTT; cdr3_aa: CASSPQAGGGTEAFF
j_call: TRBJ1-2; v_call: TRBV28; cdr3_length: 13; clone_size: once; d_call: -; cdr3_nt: TGTGCCAGCAGTTTAAACGGGAACTATGGCTACACCTTC; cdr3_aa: CASSLNGNYGYTF
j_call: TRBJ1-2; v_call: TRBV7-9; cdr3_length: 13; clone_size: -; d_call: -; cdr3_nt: TGTGCCAGCAGCTTAGCAGCAAACTATGGCTACACCTTC; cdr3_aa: CASSLAANYGYTF
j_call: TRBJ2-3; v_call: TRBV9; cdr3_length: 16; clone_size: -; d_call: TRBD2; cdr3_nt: TGTGCCAGCAGCGTAGGGGGACTAGCGGTCACAGATACGCAGTATTTT; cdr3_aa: CASSVGGLAVTDTQYF
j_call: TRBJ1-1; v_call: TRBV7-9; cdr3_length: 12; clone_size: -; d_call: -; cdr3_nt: TGTGCCAGCAGCTTAGACACCACTGAAGCTTTCTTT; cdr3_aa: CASSLDTTEAFF
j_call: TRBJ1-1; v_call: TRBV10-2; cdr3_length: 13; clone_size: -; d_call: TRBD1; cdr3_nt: TGCGCCAGCAGTGAGGGCTTGGCAGGGGGAGCTTTCTTT; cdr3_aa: CASSEGLAGGAFF
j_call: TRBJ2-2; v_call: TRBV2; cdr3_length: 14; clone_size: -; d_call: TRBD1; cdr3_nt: TGTGCCAGCAGGGGACAGGGGAACACCGGGGAGCTGTTTTTT; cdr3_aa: CASRGQGNTGELFF
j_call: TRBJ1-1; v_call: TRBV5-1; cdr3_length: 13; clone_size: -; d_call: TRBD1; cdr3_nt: TGCGCCAGCAGATATGACAGGGTGTACGAAGCTTTCTTT; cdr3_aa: CASRYDRVYEAFF
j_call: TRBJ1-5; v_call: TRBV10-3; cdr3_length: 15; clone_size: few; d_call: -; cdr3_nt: TGTGCCATCAGTGACGGACAGATTAGCAATCAGCCCCAGCATTTT; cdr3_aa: CAISDGQISNQPQHF
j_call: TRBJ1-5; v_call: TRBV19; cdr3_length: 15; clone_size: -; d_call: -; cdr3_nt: TGTGCCAGTAGTATTGGAGCAGGGCGGAATCAGCCCCAGCATTTT; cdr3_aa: CASSIGAGRNQPQHF
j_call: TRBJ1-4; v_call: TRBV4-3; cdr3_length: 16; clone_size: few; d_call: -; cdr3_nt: TGCGCCAGCAGCCAAGGTATCGGACACTCGGGTGAAAAACTGTTTTTT; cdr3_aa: CASSQGIGHSGEKLFF
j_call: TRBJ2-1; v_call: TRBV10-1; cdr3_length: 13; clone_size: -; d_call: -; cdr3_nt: TGCGCCAGCAGTAGCGGGCCTTACAATGAGCAGTTCTTC; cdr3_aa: CASSSGPYNEQFF
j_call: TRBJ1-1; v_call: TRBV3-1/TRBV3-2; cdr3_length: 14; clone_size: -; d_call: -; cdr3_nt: TGTGCCAGCAGCCAGGAGGGCTTCAACACTGAAGCTTTCTTT; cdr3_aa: CASSQEGFNTEAFF
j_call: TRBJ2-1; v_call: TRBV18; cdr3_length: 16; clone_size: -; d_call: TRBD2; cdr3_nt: TGTGCCAGCTCACCAGCACTAGCGGGAGGAGAGGATGAGCAGTTCTTC; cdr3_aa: CASSPALAGGEDEQFF
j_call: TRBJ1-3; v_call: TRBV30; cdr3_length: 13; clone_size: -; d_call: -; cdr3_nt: TGTGCCTGGCATCAGGGTGCTGGAAACACCATATATTTT; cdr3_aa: CAWHQGAGNTIYF
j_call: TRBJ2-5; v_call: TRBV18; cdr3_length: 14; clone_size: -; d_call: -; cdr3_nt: TGTGCCAGCTCACCCGGGACAAGCCAAGAGACCCAGTACTTC; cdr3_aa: CASSPGTSQETQYF
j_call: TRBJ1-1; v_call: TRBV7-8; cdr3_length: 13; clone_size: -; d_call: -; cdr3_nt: TGTGCCACCCAACCCCAGATGAACACTGAAGCTTTCTTT; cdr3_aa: CATQPQMNTEAFF
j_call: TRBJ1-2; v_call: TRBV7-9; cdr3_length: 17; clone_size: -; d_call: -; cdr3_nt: TGTGCCAGCAGCCCGAGACAGACGAGTCCTCCGAATTATGGCTACACCTTC; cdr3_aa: CASSPRQTSPPNYGYTF
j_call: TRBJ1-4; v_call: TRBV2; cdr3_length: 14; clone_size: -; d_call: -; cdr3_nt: TGTGCCAGCAGTGACGGGGGGACGGGTGAAAAACTGTTTTTT; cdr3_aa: CASSDGGTGEKLFF
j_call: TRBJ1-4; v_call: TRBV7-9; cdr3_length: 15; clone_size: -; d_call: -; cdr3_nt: TGTGCCAGCAGCTTAGGAGGGGGATCTAATGAAAAACTGTTTTTT; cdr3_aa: CASSLGGGSNEKLFF
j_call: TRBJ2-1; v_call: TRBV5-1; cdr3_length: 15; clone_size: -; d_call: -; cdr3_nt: TGCGCCAGCAGCTTACAGGGTCCGACGTACAATGAGCAGTTCTTC; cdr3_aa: CASSLQGPTYNEQFF
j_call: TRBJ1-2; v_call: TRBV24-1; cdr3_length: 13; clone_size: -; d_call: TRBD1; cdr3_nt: TGTGCCACCAGTAGCGGACAGGGTGATGGCCACACCTTC; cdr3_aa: CATSSGQGDGHTF
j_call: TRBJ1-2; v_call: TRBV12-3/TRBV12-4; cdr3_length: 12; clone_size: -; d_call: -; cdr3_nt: TGTGCCAGCAGTTTTCTTGGGGCTGGCTACACCTTC; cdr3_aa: CASSFLGAGYTF
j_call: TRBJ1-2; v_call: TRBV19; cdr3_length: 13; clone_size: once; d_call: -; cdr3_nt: TGTGCCAGTGGTGTACTCTGGGCGAATGGCTACACCTTC; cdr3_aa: CASGVLWANGYTF
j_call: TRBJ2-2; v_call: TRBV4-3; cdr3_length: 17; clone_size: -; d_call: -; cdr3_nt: TGCGCCAGCAGCCAAGGGATAATACGGGAGCAACCCGGGGAGCTGTTTTTT; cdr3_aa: CASSQGIIREQPGELFF
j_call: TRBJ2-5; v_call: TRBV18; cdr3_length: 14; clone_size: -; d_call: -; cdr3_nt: TGTGCCAGCTCTTACTTCGCGGGTAAAGAGACCCAGTACTTC; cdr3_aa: CASSYFAGKETQYF
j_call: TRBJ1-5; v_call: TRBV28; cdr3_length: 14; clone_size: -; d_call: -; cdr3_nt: TGTGCCAGCATATCTCCGGGTAATTATCAGCCCCAGCATTTT; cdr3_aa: CASISPGNYQPQHF
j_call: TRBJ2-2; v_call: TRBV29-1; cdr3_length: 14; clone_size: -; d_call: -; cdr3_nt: TGCAGCGTTGAAGTACAGGGTTGGGCCGGGGAGCTGTTTTTT; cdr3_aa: CSVEVQGWAGELFF
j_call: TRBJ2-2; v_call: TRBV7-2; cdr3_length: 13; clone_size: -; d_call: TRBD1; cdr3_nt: TGTGCCAGCACCACGGGACAGTCCCGAAAGCTGTTTTTT; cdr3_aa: CASTTGQSRKLFF